This TCR beta chain was sequenced in a study of blood T cell repertoires in COVID-19. Study-level background: Italy, Spain and the United States were the sources of the convalescent and acute COVID-19 samples. Sources were T cells, B-cell-depleted T cells, or PBMCs; the material itself was cDNA or gDNA.

This clone was seen a handful of times. Original analysis: Using reference gene primer amplification, nucleated cell counts were estimated. Profiling relied on immunoSEQ multiplex PCR, and the TCRdb table lists in-frame clones only, not all of them. V and J calls plus clone size are reproduced from that table; the DNA served to infer D and trimming. The sample contains 90,000 to 150,000 clones, approximately 81% of which appear only once. The CDR3 has 15 residues. V shed 4 bases and J shed 1 base, with 13 bases lying between them. CDR1 is LNHDA and CDR2 is SQIVND in the germline V gene (reference sequence).

The sequenced sample was peripheral blood. The sequence was collected from a woman older than 75 with acute or convalescent COVID-19. This chain uses TRBV19 with TRBJ1-1; D may be TRBD1 (6 bases). The CDR3 DNA reads TGTGCCAGTAGTAGCCGGGCAGGGGAGAACACTGAAGCTTTCTTT. This encodes CASSSRAGENTEAFF.